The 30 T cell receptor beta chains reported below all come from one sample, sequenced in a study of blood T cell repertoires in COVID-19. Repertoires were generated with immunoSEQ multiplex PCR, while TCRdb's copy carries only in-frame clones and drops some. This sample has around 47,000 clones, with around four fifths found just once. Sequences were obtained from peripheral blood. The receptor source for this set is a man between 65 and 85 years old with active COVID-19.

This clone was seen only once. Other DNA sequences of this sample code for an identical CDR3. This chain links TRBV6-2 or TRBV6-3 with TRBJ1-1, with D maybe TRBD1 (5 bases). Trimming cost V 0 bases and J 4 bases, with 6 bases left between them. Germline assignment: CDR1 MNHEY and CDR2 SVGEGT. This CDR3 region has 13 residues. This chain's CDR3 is CASSYSTGTEAFF. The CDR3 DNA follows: TGTGCCAGCAGTTACTCTACAGGCACTGAAGCTTTCTTT.

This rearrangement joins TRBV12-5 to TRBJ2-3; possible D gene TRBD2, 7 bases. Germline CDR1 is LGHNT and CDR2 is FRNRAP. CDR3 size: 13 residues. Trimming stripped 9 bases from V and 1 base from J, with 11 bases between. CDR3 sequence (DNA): TGTGCTAGCGGGGAGGGGGGCACAGATACGCAGTATTTT. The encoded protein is CASGEGGTDTQYF.

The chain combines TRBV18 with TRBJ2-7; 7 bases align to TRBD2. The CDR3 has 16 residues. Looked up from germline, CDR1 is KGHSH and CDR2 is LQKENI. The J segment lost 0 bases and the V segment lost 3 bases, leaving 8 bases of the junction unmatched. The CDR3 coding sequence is TGTGCCAGCTCACCGGGACTACCCATAGGCTCCTACGAGCAGTACTTC. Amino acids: CASSPGLPIGSYEQYF.

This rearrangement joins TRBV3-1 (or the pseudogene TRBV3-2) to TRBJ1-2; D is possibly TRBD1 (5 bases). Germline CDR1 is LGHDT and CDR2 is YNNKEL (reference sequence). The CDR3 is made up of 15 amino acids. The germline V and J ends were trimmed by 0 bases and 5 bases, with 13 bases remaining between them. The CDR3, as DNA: TGTGCCAGCAGCCAAGATAGCGGACAAACATATGGCTACACCTTC. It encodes CASSQDSGQTYGYTF.

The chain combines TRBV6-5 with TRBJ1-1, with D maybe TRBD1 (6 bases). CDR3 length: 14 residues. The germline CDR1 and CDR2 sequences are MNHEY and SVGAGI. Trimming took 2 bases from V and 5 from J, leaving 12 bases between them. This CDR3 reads CASSYADRKTEAFF. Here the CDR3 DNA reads TGTGCCAGCAGTTACGCGGACAGAAAAACTGAAGCTTTCTTT.

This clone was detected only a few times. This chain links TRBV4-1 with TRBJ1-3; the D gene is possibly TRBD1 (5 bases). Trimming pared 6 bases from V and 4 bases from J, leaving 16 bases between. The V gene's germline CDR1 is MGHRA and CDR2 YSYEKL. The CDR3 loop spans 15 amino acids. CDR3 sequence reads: CASRPIGEAGNTIYF. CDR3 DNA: TGCGCCAGCAGGCCCATAGGGGAGGCAGGAAACACCATATATTTT.

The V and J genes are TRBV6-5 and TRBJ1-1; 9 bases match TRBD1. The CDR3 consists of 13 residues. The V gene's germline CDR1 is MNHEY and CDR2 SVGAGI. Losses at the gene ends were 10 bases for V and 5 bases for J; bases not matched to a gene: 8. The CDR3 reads CATTDRGVTEAFF. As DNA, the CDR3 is TGTGCCACCACCGACAGGGGGGTTACTGAAGCTTTCTTT.

The CDR3 sequence: CASSPGTGGNQPQHF. DNA for the CDR3: TGTGCCAGCAGCCCCGGGACAGGGGGCAATCAGCCCCAGCATTTT. This chain uses TRBV2 with TRBJ1-5; 10 bases fit TRBD1. CDR3 length: 15 amino acids. Unmatched junction bases numbered 4, after V lost 6 bases and J lost 2 bases. Germline CDR1 SNHLY, CDR2 FYNNEI.

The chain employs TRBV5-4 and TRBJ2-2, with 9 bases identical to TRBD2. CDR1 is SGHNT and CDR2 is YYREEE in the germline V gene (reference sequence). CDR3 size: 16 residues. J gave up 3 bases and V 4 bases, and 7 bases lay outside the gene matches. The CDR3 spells CASSAVAGAHTGELFF. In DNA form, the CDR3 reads TGTGCCAGCAGCGCGGTAGCGGGGGCGCACACCGGGGAGCTGTTTTTT.

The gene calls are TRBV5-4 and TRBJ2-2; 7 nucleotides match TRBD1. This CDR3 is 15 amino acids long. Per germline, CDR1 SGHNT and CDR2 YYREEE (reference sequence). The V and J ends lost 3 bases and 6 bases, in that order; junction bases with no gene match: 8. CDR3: CASSSRSQGAGELFF. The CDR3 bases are TGTGCCAGCAGCTCCCGAAGCCAGGGGGCCGGGGAGCTGTTTTTT.

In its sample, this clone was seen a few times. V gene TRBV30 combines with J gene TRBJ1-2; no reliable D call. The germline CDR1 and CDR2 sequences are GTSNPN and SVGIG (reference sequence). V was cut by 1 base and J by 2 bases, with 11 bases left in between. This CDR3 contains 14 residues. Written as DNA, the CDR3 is TGTGCCTGGAGTGGGAGGGTTGCCAACTATGGCTACACCTTC. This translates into CAWSGRVANYGYTF. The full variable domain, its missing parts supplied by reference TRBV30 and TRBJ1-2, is SQTIHQWPATLVQPVGSPLSLECTVEGTSNPNLYWYRQAAGRGLQLLFYSVGIGQISSEVPQNLSASRPQDRQFILSSKKLLLSDSGFYLCAWSGRVANYGYTFGSGTRLTVV.

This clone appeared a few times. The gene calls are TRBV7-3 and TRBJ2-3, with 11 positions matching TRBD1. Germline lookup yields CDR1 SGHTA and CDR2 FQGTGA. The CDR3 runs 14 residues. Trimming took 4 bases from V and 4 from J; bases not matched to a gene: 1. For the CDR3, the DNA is TGTGCCAGCAGCTCGGGACAGGGGGCAGATACGCAGTATTTT. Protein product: CASSSGQGADTQYF.

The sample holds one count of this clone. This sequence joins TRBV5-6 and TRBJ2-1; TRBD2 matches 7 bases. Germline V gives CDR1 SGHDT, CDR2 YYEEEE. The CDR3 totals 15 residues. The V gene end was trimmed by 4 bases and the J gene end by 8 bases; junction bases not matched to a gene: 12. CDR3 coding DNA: TGTGCCAGCAGCCGGGTGGGCCCGGGGAGGGATGAGCAGTTCTTC. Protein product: CASSRVGPGRDEQFF.

CDR3 coding DNA: TGTGCCAGTAAGGGACAGGGGAACACTGAAGCTTTCTTT. As protein: CASKGQGNTEAFF. J is TRBJ1-1 and V is TRBV19, with TRBD1 identical over 9 bases. The CDR3 has 13 amino acids. J gave up 1 base and V 7 bases, and 1 base lay outside the gene matches. Germline lookup yields CDR1 LNHDA and CDR2 SQIVND (reference sequence).

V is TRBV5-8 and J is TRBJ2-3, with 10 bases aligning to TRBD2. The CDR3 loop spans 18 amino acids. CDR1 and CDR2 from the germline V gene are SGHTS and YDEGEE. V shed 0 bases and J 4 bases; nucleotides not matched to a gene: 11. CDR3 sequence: CASSLGGSSGGAPDTQYF. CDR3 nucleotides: TGTGCCAGCAGCTTGGGCGGTAGCAGCGGGGGGGCCCCAGATACGCAGTATTTT.

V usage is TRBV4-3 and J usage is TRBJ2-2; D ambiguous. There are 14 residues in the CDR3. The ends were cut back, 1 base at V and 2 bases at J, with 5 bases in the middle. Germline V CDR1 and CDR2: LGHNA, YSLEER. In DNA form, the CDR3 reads TGCGCCAGCAGCCAAGTTCCAAACACCGGGGAGCTGTTTTTT. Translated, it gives CASSQVPNTGELFF.

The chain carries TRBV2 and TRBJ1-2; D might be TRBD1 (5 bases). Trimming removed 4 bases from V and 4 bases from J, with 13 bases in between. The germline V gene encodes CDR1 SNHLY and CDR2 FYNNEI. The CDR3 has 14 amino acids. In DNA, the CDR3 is TGTGCCAGCAGTGCGTCGGTGACAGCCTATGGCTACACCTTC. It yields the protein CASSASVTAYGYTF.

This CDR3 reads CASSLVQGLSDSPLHF. CDR3 nucleotides: TGTGCCAGCAGCTTAGTTCAGGGGCTCTCGGATTCACCCCTCCACTTT. The chain joins TRBV7-2 to TRBJ1-6, with D possibly TRBD1 on 6 matching bases. The CDR3 spans 16 residues. Germline assignment: CDR1 SGHTA and CDR2 FQGNSA. Trimming removed 1 base at V and 8 bases at J, with 15 bases between.

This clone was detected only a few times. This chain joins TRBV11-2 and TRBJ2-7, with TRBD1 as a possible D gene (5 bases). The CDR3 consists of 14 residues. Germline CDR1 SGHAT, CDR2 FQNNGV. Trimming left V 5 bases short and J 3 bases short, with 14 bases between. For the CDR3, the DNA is TGTGCCAGCAGCCCTCGGGCAGGGAACTACGAGCAGTACTTC. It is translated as CASSPRAGNYEQYF.

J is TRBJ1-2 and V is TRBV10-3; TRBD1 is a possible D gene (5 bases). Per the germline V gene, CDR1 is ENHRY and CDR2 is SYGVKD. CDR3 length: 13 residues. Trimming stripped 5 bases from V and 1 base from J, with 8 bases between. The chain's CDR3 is CAISLDSNYGYTF. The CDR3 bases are TGTGCCATCAGTTTAGACAGTAACTATGGCTACACCTTC.

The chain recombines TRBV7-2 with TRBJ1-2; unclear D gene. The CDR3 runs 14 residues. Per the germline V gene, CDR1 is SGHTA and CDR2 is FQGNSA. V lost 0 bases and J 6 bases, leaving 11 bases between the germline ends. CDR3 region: CASSLALGSNGYTF. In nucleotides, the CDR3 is TGTGCCAGCAGCTTAGCGCTAGGGAGCAATGGCTACACCTTC.

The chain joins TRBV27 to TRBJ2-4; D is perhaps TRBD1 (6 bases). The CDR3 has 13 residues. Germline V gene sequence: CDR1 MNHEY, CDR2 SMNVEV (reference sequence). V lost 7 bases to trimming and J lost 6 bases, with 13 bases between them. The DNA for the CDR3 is TGTGCCAGCACCCAAAAAGGGGGAAACATTCAGTACTTC. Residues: CASTQKGGNIQYF.

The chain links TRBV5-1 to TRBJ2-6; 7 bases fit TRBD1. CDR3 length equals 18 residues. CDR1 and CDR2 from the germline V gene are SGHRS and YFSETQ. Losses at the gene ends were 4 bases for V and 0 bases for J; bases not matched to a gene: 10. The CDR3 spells CASSLGQPSGSGANVLTF. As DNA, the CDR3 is TGCGCCAGCAGCCTGGGACAGCCATCCGGCTCTGGGGCCAACGTCCTGACTTTC.

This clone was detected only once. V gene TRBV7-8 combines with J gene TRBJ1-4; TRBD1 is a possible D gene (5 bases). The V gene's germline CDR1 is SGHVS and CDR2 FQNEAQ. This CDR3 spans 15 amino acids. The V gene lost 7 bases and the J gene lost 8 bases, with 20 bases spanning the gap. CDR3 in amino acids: CASTPESGLGEKLFF. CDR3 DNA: TGTGCCAGCACCCCGGAATCAGGGCTCGGCGAAAAACTGTTTTTT.

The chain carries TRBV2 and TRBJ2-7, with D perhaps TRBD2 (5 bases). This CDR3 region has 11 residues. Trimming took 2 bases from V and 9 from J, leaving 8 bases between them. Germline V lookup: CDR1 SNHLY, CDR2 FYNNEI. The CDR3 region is CASSESAGQYF. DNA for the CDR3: TGTGCCAGCAGTGAAAGTGCGGGGCAGTACTTC.

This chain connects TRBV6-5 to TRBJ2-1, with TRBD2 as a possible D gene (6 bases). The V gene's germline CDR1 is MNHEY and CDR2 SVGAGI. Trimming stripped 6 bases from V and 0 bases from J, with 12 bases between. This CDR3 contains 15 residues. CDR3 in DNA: TGTGCCAGCAGCCGGGCGGGGAGCTCCTACAATGAGCAGTTCTTC. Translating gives CASSRAGSSYNEQFF.

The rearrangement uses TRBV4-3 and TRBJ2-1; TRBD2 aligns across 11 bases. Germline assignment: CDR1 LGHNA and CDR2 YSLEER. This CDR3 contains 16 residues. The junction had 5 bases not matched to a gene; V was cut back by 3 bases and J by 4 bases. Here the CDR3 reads CASSHSSGGFYNEQFF. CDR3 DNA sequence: TGCGCCAGCAGCCACTCTAGCGGGGGGTTTTACAATGAGCAGTTCTTC.

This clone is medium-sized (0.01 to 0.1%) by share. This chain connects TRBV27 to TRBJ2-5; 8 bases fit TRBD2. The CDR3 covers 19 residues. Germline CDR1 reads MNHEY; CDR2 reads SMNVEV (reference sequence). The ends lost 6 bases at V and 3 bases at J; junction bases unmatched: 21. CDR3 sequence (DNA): TGTGCCAGCAGGAGACTACAGACCTTGGCGGGGGGCGGGGAAGAGACCCAGTACTTC. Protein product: CASRRLQTLAGGGEETQYF.

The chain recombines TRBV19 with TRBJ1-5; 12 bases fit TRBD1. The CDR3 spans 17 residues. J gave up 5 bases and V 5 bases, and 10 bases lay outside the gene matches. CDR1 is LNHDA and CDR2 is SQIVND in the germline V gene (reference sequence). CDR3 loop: CASSPLPGQGAYQPQHF. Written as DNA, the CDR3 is TGTGCCAGTAGTCCCCTCCCGGGACAGGGGGCTTATCAGCCCCAGCATTTT.

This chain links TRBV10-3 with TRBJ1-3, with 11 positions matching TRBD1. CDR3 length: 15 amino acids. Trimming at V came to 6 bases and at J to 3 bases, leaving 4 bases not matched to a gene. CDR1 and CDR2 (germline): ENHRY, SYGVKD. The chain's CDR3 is CAISGQGAGGNTIYF. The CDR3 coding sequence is TGTGCCATCAGCGGACAGGGGGCAGGTGGAAACACCATATATTTT.